The rows below give T cell receptor beta chains drawn from one sample of a study of blood T cell repertoires in COVID-19. Measured with immunoSEQ multiplex PCR; TCRdb has only the in-frame clones, and not every one. The sample lists 120,000 or so clones, over 80% seen once, with roughly 1.9% in the top ten. The sample comprised peripheral blood. The receptors derive from a man aged 65-85 years with acute or convalescent COVID-19. CDR3s include the opening cysteine and the closing phenylalanine or tryptophan. A D gene is named only where the DNA matches it firmly. Clone size is not always given. Where it is, it says once, few, many or a class for expanded clones.

v_gene: TRBV6-5; d_gene: TRBD2; abundance: once; j_gene: TRBJ2-7; CDR3aa: CASTLAGGSSYEQYF; CDR3nt: TGTGCCAGCACTTTAGCGGGGGGCTCCTCCTACGAGCAGTACTTC
v_gene: TRBV6-5; d_gene: NA; abundance: NA; j_gene: TRBJ1-2; CDR3aa: CASSMAYGYTF; CDR3nt: TGTGCCAGCAGTATGGCATATGGCTACACCTTC
v_gene: TRBV9; d_gene: NA; abundance: few; j_gene: TRBJ2-5; CDR3aa: CASAVDGETQYF; CDR3nt: TGTGCCAGCGCGGTCGACGGGGAGACCCAGTACTTC
v_gene: TRBV7-9; d_gene: NA; abundance: NA; j_gene: TRBJ2-7; CDR3aa: CASSLAREQYF; CDR3nt: TGTGCCAGCAGTCTAGCCCGCGAGCAGTACTTC
v_gene: TRBV11-2; d_gene: NA; abundance: NA; j_gene: TRBJ2-7; CDR3aa: CASSLVSEQYF; CDR3nt: TGTGCCAGCAGCTTAGTGAGCGAGCAGTACTTC
v_gene: TRBV24-1; d_gene: NA; abundance: NA; j_gene: TRBJ1-4; CDR3aa: CATSEQGVEKLFF; CDR3nt: TGTGCCACCAGTGAACAGGGTGTTGAAAAACTGTTTTTT
v_gene: TRBV5-4; d_gene: NA; abundance: NA; j_gene: TRBJ1-6; CDR3aa: CASSLMMGGSSNSPLHF; CDR3nt: TGTGCCAGCAGCCTTATGATGGGGGGATCCTCTAATTCACCCCTCCACTTT
v_gene: TRBV12-3/TRBV12-4; d_gene: NA; abundance: NA; j_gene: TRBJ1-5; CDR3aa: CASSLARGQPQHF; CDR3nt: TGTGCCAGCAGTTTAGCGCGAGGACAGCCCCAGCATTTT
v_gene: TRBV27; d_gene: TRBD1; abundance: NA; j_gene: TRBJ1-2; CDR3aa: CASTNQGQSYGYTF; CDR3nt: TGTGCCAGCACCAACCAGGGACAGTCCTATGGCTACACCTTC
v_gene: TRBV2; d_gene: TRBD1; abundance: NA; j_gene: TRBJ1-5; CDR3aa: CASSGTDTQPQHF; CDR3nt: TGTGCCAGCAGCGGGACAGACACCCAGCCCCAGCATTTT
v_gene: TRBV5-4; d_gene: NA; abundance: NA; j_gene: TRBJ1-2; CDR3aa: CASSRRNLNYGYTF; CDR3nt: TGTGCCAGCAGCCGCAGGAACCTAAACTATGGCTACACCTTC
v_gene: TRBV2; d_gene: TRBD1; abundance: NA; j_gene: TRBJ1-6; CDR3aa: CASSQTGGRYSPLHF; CDR3nt: TGTGCCAGCAGTCAGACAGGGGGCAGGTATTCACCCCTCCACTTT
v_gene: TRBV10-3; d_gene: NA; abundance: few; j_gene: TRBJ1-1; CDR3aa: CAISAGLGNTEAFF; CDR3nt: TGTGCCATCAGTGCGGGACTTGGGAACACTGAAGCTTTCTTT
v_gene: TRBV27; d_gene: NA; abundance: NA; j_gene: TRBJ2-7; CDR3aa: CASSSRYEQYF; CDR3nt: TGTGCCAGCAGTTCGCGCTACGAGCAGTACTTC
v_gene: TRBV9; d_gene: TRBD1; abundance: NA; j_gene: TRBJ2-7; CDR3aa: CASSSDRSYEQYF; CDR3nt: TGTGCCAGCAGCTCGGACAGGTCCTACGAGCAGTACTTC
v_gene: TRBV27; d_gene: NA; abundance: NA; j_gene: TRBJ2-1; CDR3aa: CASQPWRISSYNEQFF; CDR3nt: TGTGCCAGCCAACCTTGGCGGATCAGCTCCTACAATGAGCAGTTCTTC
v_gene: TRBV5-1; d_gene: NA; abundance: NA; j_gene: TRBJ2-5; CDR3aa: CASSPGGVRETQYF; CDR3nt: TGCGCCAGCAGCCCCGGGGGAGTGCGAGAGACCCAGTACTTC
v_gene: TRBV2; d_gene: TRBD1; abundance: NA; j_gene: TRBJ1-4; CDR3aa: CASSGQGSWEKLFF; CDR3nt: TGTGCCAGCAGCGGACAGGGATCGTGGGAAAAACTGTTTTTT
v_gene: TRBV4-1; d_gene: NA; abundance: NA; j_gene: TRBJ2-5; CDR3aa: CASSQIGLQETQYF; CDR3nt: TGCGCCAGCAGCCAAATCGGACTTCAAGAGACCCAGTACTTC
v_gene: TRBV6-4; d_gene: TRBD2; abundance: once; j_gene: TRBJ2-7; CDR3aa: CASSASGNYEQYF; CDR3nt: TGTGCCAGCAGTGCGAGCGGGAACTACGAGCAGTACTTC
v_gene: TRBV6-6; d_gene: TRBD1; abundance: NA; j_gene: TRBJ1-2; CDR3aa: CASSPNQDRGSNYGYTF; CDR3nt: TGTGCCAGCAGTCCCAATCAGGACAGGGGATCTAACTATGGCTACACCTTC
v_gene: TRBV11-2; d_gene: NA; abundance: NA; j_gene: TRBJ2-7; CDR3aa: CASSSTGSYEQYF; CDR3nt: TGTGCCAGCAGCTCGACGGGCTCCTACGAGCAGTACTTC
v_gene: TRBV11-2; d_gene: NA; abundance: NA; j_gene: TRBJ1-1; CDR3aa: CASSQEGAFF; CDR3nt: TGTGCCAGCAGCCAAGAGGGAGCTTTCTTT
v_gene: TRBV1; d_gene: NA; abundance: NA; j_gene: TRBJ1-4; CDR3aa: CTSSQVGGYNEKLFF; CDR3nt: TGCACCAGCAGCCAAGTAGGCGGGTATAATGAAAAACTGTTTTTT
v_gene: TRBV4-1; d_gene: NA; abundance: NA; j_gene: TRBJ2-1; CDR3aa: CASSQGREQFF; CDR3nt: TGCGCCAGCAGCCAAGGCAGGGAGCAGTTCTTC
v_gene: TRBV11-2; d_gene: NA; abundance: NA; j_gene: TRBJ2-7; CDR3aa: CASSLDLGASKEQYF; CDR3nt: TGTGCCAGCAGCTTAGATCTGGGGGCATCGAAGGAGCAGTACTTC
v_gene: TRBV6-5; d_gene: TRBD1; abundance: few; j_gene: TRBJ1-5; CDR3aa: CASSGGQAGNQPQHF; CDR3nt: TGTGCCAGCAGCGGCGGACAGGCCGGTAATCAGCCCCAGCATTTT
v_gene: TRBV15; d_gene: NA; abundance: NA; j_gene: TRBJ1-3; CDR3aa: CATKDSAAGNTIYF; CDR3nt: TGTGCCACTAAGGACAGTGCAGCTGGAAACACCATATATTTT
v_gene: TRBV19; d_gene: NA; abundance: few; j_gene: TRBJ1-4; CDR3aa: CASRKTGTNEKLFF; CDR3nt: TGTGCCAGTAGGAAGACAGGAACTAATGAAAAACTGTTTTTT
v_gene: TRBV6-6; d_gene: TRBD1; abundance: few; j_gene: TRBJ1-5; CDR3aa: CASGEVTGEPQPQHF; CDR3nt: TGTGCCAGCGGCGAGGTGACAGGGGAGCCTCAGCCCCAGCATTTT
v_gene: TRBV9; d_gene: NA; abundance: NA; j_gene: TRBJ1-2; CDR3aa: CASSPSRDYGYTF; CDR3nt: TGTGCCAGCAGCCCCAGCAGGGACTATGGCTACACCTTC
v_gene: TRBV20-1; d_gene: NA; abundance: NA; j_gene: TRBJ1-1; CDR3aa: CSAGRGVEAFF; CDR3nt: TGCAGTGCTGGCAGGGGCGTTGAAGCTTTCTTT
v_gene: TRBV19; d_gene: TRBD1; abundance: once; j_gene: TRBJ2-2; CDR3aa: CASSTAQGATGELFF; CDR3nt: TGTGCCAGTAGCACGGCACAGGGGGCCACCGGGGAGCTGTTTTTT
v_gene: TRBV7-2; d_gene: TRBD1; abundance: NA; j_gene: TRBJ1-4; CDR3aa: CASSTGGQGATLFF; CDR3nt: TGTGCCAGCAGCACAGGGGGACAGGGGGCCACACTGTTTTTT
v_gene: TRBV30; d_gene: TRBD1; abundance: NA; j_gene: TRBJ1-6; CDR3aa: CAWRTQGTPNSPLHF; CDR3nt: TGTGCCTGGAGGACACAGGGGACGCCTAATTCACCCCTCCACTTT
v_gene: TRBV5-1; d_gene: TRBD1; abundance: NA; j_gene: TRBJ2-7; CDR3aa: CASSSTGDSPYEQYF; CDR3nt: TGCGCCAGCAGCTCAACAGGGGATAGCCCCTACGAGCAGTACTTC
v_gene: TRBV19; d_gene: NA; abundance: once; j_gene: TRBJ1-5; CDR3aa: CASSYRLNQPQHF; CDR3nt: TGTGCCAGTAGTTACAGGCTAAATCAGCCCCAGCATTTT
v_gene: TRBV20-1; d_gene: NA; abundance: NA; j_gene: TRBJ2-3; CDR3aa: CSASRVSADTQYF; CDR3nt: TGCAGTGCTAGTAGGGTTAGCGCAGATACGCAGTATTTT
v_gene: TRBV6-1; d_gene: NA; abundance: NA; j_gene: TRBJ1-2; CDR3aa: CASSERPSAPRGYTF; CDR3nt: TGTGCCAGCAGTGAACGCCCGAGTGCCCCTAGGGGCTACACCTTC
v_gene: TRBV11-3; d_gene: NA; abundance: NA; j_gene: TRBJ2-5; CDR3aa: CASSPGGGAAETQYF; CDR3nt: TGTGCCAGCAGCCCAGGAGGGGGGGCCGCAGAGACCCAGTACTTC
v_gene: TRBV27; d_gene: NA; abundance: NA; j_gene: TRBJ2-4; CDR3aa: CASSQGLAKNIQYF; CDR3nt: TGTGCCAGCTCCCAAGGACTAGCCAAAAACATTCAGTACTTC
v_gene: TRBV21-1; d_gene: NA; abundance: NA; j_gene: TRBJ2-3; CDR3aa: CASSKIGRKGTSGGEYSTDTQYF; CDR3nt: TGTGCCAGCAGCAAAATTGGCCGTAAGGGGACTAGCGGGGGGGAGTATAGCACAGATACGCAGTATTTT
v_gene: TRBV4-2; d_gene: TRBD2; abundance: NA; j_gene: TRBJ2-1; CDR3aa: CASSQDTSGATEQFF; CDR3nt: TGTGCCAGCAGCCAAGACACTAGCGGGGCCACGGAGCAGTTCTTC
v_gene: TRBV7-8; d_gene: NA; abundance: NA; j_gene: TRBJ2-2; CDR3aa: CASSLVSGVNTGELFF; CDR3nt: TGTGCCAGCAGCTTAGTATCAGGGGTCAACACCGGGGAGCTGTTTTTT
v_gene: TRBV9; d_gene: NA; abundance: NA; j_gene: TRBJ1-3; CDR3aa: CASSPQLGLGNTIYF; CDR3nt: TGTGCCAGCAGCCCCCAGCTGGGACTTGGAAACACCATATATTTT
v_gene: TRBV12-3/TRBV12-4; d_gene: TRBD1; abundance: NA; j_gene: TRBJ2-3; CDR3aa: CASREDRDTQYF; CDR3nt: TGTGCCAGCAGGGAGGACAGGGATACGCAGTATTTT
v_gene: TRBV7-2; d_gene: TRBD1; abundance: NA; j_gene: TRBJ1-1; CDR3aa: CASVDRLNTEAFF; CDR3nt: TGTGCCAGCGTGGACAGGCTGAACACTGAAGCTTTCTTT
v_gene: TRBV6-1; d_gene: NA; abundance: NA; j_gene: TRBJ1-4; CDR3aa: CASSESGREKLFF; CDR3nt: TGTGCCAGCAGTGAAAGCGGACGTGAAAAACTGTTTTTT